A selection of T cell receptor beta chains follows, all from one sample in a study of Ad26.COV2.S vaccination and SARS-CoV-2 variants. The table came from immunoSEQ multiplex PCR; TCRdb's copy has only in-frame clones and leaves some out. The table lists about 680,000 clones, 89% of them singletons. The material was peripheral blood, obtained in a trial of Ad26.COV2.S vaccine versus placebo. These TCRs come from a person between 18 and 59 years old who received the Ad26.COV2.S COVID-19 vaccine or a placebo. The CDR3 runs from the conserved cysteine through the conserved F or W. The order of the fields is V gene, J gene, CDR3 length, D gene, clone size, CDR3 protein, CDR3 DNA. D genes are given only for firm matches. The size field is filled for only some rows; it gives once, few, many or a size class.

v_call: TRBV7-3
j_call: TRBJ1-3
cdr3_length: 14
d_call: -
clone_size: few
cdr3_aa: CASSLTGPGNTIYF
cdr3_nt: TGTGCCAGCAGCTTAACGGGGCCAGGAAACACCATATATTTT

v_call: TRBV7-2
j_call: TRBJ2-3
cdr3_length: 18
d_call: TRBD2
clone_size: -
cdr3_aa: CASSLGLRLAGGPHTQYF
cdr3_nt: TGTGCCAGCAGCTTAGGGCTCCGACTAGCGGGGGGGCCACATACGCAGTATTTT

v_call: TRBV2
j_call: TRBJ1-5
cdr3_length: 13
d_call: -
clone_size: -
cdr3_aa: CASSAADNQPQHF
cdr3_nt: TGTGCCAGCAGTGCCGCCGACAATCAGCCCCAGCATTTT

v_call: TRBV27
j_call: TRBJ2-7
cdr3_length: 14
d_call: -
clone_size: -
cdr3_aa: CASTALGGPYEQYF
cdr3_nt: TGTGCCAGCACAGCTCTCGGGGGACCTTACGAGCAGTACTTC

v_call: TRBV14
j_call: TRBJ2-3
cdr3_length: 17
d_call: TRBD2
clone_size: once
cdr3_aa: CASSPYGLAGGKDTQYF
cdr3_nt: TGTGCCAGCAGCCCCTACGGGCTAGCGGGAGGGAAAGATACGCAGTATTTT

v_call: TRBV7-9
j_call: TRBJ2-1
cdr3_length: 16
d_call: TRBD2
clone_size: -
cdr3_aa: CASSFRTSRTYNEQFF
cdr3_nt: TGTGCCAGCAGCTTTCGGACTAGCAGAACCTACAATGAGCAGTTCTTC

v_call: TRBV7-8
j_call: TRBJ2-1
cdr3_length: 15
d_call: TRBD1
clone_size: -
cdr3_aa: CASSATGLMSNEQFF
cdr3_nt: TGTGCCAGCAGCGCGACAGGGCTAATGTCCAATGAGCAGTTCTTC

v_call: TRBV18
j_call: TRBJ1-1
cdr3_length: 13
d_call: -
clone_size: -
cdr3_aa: CASSPPPGPGAFF
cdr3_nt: TGTGCCAGCTCACCACCTCCAGGGCCGGGTGCTTTCTTT

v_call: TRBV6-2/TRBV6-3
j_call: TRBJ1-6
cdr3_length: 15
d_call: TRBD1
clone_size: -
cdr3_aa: CASSYAGGLNSPLHF
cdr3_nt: TGTGCCAGCAGTTACGCAGGGGGCCTTAATTCACCCCTCCACTTT

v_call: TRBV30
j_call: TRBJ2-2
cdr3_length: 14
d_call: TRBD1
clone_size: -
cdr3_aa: CAWKVGQGAWELFF
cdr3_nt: TGTGCCTGGAAAGTGGGACAGGGGGCCTGGGAGCTGTTTTTT

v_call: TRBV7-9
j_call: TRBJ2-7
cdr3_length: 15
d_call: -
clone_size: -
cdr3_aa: CASSGAGLGSYEQYF
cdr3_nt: TGTGCCAGCAGCGGGGCGGGACTTGGATCCTACGAGCAGTACTTC

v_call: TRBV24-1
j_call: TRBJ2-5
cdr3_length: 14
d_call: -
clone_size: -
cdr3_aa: CATSDLAREETQYF
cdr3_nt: TGTGCCACCAGTGATTTGGCCAGGGAAGAGACCCAGTACTTC

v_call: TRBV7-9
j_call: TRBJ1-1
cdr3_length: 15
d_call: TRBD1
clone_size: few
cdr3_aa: CASSLMGTGGTEAFF
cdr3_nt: TGTGCCAGCAGCTTAATGGGAACAGGGGGTACTGAAGCTTTCTTT

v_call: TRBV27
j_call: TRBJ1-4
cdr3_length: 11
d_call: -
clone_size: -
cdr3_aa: CASSSGGRLFF
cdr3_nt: TGTGCCAGCAGTTCCGGGGGCAGACTGTTTTTT

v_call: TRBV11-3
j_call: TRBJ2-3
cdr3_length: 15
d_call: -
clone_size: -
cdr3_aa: CASSKGPTVTDTQYF
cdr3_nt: TGTGCCAGCAGTAAGGGACCCACCGTCACAGATACGCAGTATTTT

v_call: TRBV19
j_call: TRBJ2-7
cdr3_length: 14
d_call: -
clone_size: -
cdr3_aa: CASSRSPGNYEQYF
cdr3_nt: TGTGCCAGTAGTCGTTCCCCGGGTAACTACGAGCAGTACTTC

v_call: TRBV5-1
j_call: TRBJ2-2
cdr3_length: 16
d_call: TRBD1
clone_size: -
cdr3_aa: CASSLPGQGYTGELFF
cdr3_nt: TGCGCCAGCAGCTTACCGGGACAGGGGTACACCGGGGAGCTGTTTTTT

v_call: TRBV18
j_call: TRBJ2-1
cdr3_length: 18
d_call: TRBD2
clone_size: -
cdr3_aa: CASSPDRAGTSGTERQFF
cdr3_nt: TGTGCCAGCTCTCCGGACAGGGCCGGGACTAGCGGGACAGAACGGCAGTTCTTC

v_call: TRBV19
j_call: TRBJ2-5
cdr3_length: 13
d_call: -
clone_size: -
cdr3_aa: CASSMRVEETQYF
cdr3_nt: TGTGCCAGTAGTATGAGGGTTGAAGAGACCCAGTACTTC

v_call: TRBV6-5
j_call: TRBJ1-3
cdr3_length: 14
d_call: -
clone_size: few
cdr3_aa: CASGEGGSGNTIYF
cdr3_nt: TGTGCCAGCGGGGAGGGGGGGAGCGGAAACACCATATATTTT

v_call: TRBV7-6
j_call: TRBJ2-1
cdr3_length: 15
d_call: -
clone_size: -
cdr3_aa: CASSPRISSHNEQFF
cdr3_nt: TGTGCCAGCAGTCCCCGGATCTCCTCTCACAATGAGCAGTTCTTC

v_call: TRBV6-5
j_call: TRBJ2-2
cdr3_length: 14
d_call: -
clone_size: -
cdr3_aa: CASSYHTNTGELFF
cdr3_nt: TGTGCCAGCAGTTATCACACCAACACCGGGGAGCTGTTTTTT

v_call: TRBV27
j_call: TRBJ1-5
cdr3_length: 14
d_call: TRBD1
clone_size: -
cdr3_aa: CASSTRGQRQPQHF
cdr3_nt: TGTGCCAGCAGTACCAGGGGGCAGCGTCAGCCCCAGCATTTT

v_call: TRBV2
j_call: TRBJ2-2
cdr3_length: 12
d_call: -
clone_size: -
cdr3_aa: CASRGDTGELFF
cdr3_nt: TGTGCCTCCAGGGGCGACACCGGGGAGCTGTTTTTT

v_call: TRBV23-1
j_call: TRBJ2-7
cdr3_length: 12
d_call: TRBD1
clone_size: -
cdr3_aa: CASRTGLYEQYF
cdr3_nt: TGCGCCAGCAGGACAGGGCTCTACGAGCAGTACTTC

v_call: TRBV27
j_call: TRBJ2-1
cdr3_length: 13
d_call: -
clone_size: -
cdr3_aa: CASSLGAGDEQFF
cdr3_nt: TGTGCCAGCAGTTTGGGCGCCGGGGATGAGCAGTTCTTC

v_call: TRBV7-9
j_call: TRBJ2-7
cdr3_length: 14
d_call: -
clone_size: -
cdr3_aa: CASSPRQASHEQYF
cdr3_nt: TGTGCCAGCAGCCCGCGACAGGCCAGCCACGAGCAGTACTTC

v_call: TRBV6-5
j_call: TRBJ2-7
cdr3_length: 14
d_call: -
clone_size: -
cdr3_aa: CASRYELATDEQYF
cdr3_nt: TGTGCCAGCAGATACGAACTTGCAACTGACGAGCAGTACTTC

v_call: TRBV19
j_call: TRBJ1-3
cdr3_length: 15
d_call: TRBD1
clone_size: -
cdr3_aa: CASSTAGQGFNSIYF
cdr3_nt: TGTGCCAGTAGTACCGCGGGACAGGGATTCAATTCCATATATTTT

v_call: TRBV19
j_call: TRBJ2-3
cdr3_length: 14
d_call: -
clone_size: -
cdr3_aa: CASSIPDRLDTQYF
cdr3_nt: TGTGCCAGTAGTATACCCGACAGGTTGGATACGCAGTATTTT

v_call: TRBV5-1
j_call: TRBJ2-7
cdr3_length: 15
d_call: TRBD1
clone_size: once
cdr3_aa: CASRPGTANSYEQYF
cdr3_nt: TGCGCCAGCAGGCCCGGGACAGCCAACTCCTACGAGCAGTACTTC

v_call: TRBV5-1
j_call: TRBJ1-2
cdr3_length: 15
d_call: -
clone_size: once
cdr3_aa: CASSEIVTGGYGYTF
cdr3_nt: TGCGCCAGCAGCGAAATCGTGACAGGCGGTTACGGCTACACCTTC

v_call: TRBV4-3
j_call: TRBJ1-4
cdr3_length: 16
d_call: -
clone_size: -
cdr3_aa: CASSQDPQPANEKLFF
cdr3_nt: TGCGCCAGCAGCCAAGATCCCCAGCCAGCTAATGAAAAACTGTTTTTT

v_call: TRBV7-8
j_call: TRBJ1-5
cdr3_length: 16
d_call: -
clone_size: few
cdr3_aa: CASSLEGVGPNQPQHF
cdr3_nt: TGTGCCAGCAGCTTAGAGGGGGTGGGGCCAAATCAGCCCCAGCATTTT

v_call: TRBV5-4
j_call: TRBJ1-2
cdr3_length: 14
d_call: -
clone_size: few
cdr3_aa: CASSSRAANYGYTF
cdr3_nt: TGTGCCAGCAGCTCCAGGGCTGCTAACTATGGCTACACCTTC

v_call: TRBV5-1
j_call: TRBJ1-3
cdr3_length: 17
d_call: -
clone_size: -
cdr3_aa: CASSLAPGIGSGNTIYF
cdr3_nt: TGCGCCAGCAGCTTGGCCCCAGGGATCGGCTCTGGAAACACCATATATTTT

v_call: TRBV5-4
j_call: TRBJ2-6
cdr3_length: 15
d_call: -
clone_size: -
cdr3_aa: CASSPVDSGANVLTF
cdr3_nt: TGTGCCAGCAGCCCCGTTGATTCTGGGGCCAACGTCCTGACTTTC

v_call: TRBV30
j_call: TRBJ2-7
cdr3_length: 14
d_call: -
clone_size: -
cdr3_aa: CAWSIPGSQAAQYF
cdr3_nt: TGTGCCTGGAGTATCCCGGGATCCCAGGCGGCGCAGTACTTC

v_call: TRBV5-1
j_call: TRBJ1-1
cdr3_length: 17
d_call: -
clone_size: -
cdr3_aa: CASSLVGFPGFNTEAFF
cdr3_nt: TGCGCCAGCAGCTTGGTAGGGTTCCCGGGGTTTAACACTGAAGCTTTCTTT

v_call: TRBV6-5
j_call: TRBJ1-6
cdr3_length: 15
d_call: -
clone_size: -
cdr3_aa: CASTQDRPYNSPLHF
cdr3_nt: TGTGCCAGCACCCAGGACAGACCCTATAATTCACCCCTCCACTTT

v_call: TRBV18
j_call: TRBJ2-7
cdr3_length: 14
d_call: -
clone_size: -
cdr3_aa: CASSPRTGASEQYF
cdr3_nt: TGTGCCAGCTCACCACGCACGGGGGCGAGCGAGCAGTACTTC

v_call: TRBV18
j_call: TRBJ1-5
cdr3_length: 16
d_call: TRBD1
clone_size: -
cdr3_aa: CASSPPNTGGRLPQHF
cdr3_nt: TGTGCCAGCTCACCTCCGAACACAGGGGGCCGGCTGCCCCAGCATTTT

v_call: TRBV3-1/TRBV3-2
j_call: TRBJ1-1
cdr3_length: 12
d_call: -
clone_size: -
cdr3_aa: CASSQEGVMAFF
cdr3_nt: TGTGCCAGCAGCCAAGAGGGAGTGATGGCTTTCTTT

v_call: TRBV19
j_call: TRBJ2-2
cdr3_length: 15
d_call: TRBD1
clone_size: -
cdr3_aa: CASSPWTGGNGELFF
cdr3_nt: TGTGCCAGTAGCCCCTGGACAGGGGGCAACGGGGAGCTGTTTTTT

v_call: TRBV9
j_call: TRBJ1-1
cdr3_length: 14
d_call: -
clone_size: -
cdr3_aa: CASSVGVRNTEAFF
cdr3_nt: TGTGCCAGCAGCGTAGGAGTTAGGAACACTGAAGCTTTCTTT

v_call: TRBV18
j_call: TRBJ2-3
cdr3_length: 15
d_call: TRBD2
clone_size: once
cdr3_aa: CASSPGLAGSDTQYF
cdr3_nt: TGTGCCAGCTCACCGGGACTAGCTGGATCAGATACGCAGTATTTT

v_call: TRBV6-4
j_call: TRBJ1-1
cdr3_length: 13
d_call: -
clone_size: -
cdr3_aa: CASSEQPNTEAFF
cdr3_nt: TGTGCCAGCAGTGAACAGCCGAACACTGAAGCTTTCTTT

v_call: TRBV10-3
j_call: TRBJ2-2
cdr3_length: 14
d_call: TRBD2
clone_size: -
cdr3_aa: CAIRSGGNTGELFF
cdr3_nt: TGTGCCATCAGGAGCGGGGGCAACACCGGGGAGCTGTTTTTT

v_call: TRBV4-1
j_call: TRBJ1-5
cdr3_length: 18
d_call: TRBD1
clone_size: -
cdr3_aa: CASSQAGQRLLGNQPQHF
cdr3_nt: TGCGCCAGCAGCCAGGCGGGACAGCGGCTTCTTGGCAATCAGCCCCAGCATTTT

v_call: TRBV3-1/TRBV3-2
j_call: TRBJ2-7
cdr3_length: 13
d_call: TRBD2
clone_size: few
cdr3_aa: CASSQRGGDEQYF
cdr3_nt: TGTGCCAGCAGCCAAAGGGGAGGGGACGAGCAGTACTTC

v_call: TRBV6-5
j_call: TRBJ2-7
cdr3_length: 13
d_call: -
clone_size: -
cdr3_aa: CASSNAVGLEQYF
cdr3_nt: TGTGCCAGCAGTAATGCAGTGGGGCTCGAGCAGTACTTC

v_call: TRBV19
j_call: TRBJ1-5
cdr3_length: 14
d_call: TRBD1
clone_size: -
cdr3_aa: CASLGQGFNQPQHF
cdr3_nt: TGTGCCAGTCTGGGACAGGGTTTCAATCAGCCCCAGCATTTT

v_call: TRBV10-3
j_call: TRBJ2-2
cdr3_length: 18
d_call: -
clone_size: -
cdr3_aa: CAISATPRTAANTGELFF
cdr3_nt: TGTGCCATCAGTGCTACCCCCAGGACCGCTGCGAACACCGGGGAGCTGTTTTTT

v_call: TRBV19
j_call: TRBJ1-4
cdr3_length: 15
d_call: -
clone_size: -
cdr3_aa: CASISRGRYNEKLFF
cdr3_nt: TGTGCCAGTATATCCCGGGGACGGTATAATGAAAAACTGTTTTTT

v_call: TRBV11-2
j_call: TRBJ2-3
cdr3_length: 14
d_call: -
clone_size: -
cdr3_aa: CASSLDGLLDTQYF
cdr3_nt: TGTGCCAGCAGCTTAGACGGGCTCCTAGATACGCAGTATTTT

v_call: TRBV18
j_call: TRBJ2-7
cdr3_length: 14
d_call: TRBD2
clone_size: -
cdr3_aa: CASSPPSGSYEQYF
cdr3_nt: TGTGCCAGCTCACCCCCTAGCGGGTCATACGAGCAGTACTTC

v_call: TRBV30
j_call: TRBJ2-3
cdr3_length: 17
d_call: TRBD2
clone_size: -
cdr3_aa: CARRTSGSNSRTDTQYF
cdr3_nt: TGTGCCCGAAGGACTAGCGGGAGTAACTCCCGCACAGATACGCAGTATTTT

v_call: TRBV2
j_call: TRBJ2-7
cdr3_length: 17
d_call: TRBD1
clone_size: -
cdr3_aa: CASSSGVGTGRIYEQYF
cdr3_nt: TGTGCCAGCAGCTCAGGAGTAGGGACAGGGAGAATCTACGAGCAGTACTTC

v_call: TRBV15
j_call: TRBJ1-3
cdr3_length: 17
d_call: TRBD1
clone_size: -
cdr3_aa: CATSRLGQAPSGNTIYF
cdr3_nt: TGTGCCACCAGCAGATTAGGACAGGCCCCCTCTGGAAACACCATATATTTT

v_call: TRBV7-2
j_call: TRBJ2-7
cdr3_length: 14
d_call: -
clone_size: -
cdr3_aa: CASSLDVSSYEQYF
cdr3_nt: TGTGCCAGCAGCTTAGACGTTAGCTCCTACGAGCAGTACTTC